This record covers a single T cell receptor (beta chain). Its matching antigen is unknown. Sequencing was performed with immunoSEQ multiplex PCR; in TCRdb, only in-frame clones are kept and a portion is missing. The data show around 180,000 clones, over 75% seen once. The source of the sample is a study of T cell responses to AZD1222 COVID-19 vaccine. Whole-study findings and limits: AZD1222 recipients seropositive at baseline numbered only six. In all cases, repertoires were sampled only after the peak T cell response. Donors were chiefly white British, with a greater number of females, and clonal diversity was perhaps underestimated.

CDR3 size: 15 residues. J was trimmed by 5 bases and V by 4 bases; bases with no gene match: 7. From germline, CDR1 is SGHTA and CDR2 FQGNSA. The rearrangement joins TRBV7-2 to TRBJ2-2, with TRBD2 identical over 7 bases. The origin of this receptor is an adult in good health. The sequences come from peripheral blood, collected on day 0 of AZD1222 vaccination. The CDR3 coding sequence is TGTGCCAGCAGCTCATCTAGCGGTAGAACCGGGGAGCTGTTTTTT. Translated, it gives CASSSSSGRTGELFF.